These T cell receptor beta chains were read from a single sample in a study of T cell changes during pregnancy in multiple sclerosis. The table came from immunoSEQ multiplex PCR; TCRdb's copy has only in-frame clones and leaves some out. Of about 50,000 clones listed, around 90% are singletons. Sample: CD4+ T cells from peripheral blood mononuclear cells, taken in the second trimester of pregnancy. All receptors derive from a female donor with multiple sclerosis, enrolled in a pregnancy study. Each CDR3 is given without its conserved first and last residue. Fields, in order: J gene, V gene, CDR3 protein.

>TRBJ1-6|TRBV30
AWTRVDNSPLH
>TRBJ1-2|TRBV29-1
SVDGSRNYGYT
>TRBJ2-7|TRBV7-9
ASSRTGGGGKQY
>TRBJ1-4|TRBV29-1
SVRTKTASNEKLF
>TRBJ2-1|TRBV29-1
SALGQGSYNEQF
>TRBJ1-1|TRBV7-9
ASSPIMNTEAF
>TRBJ2-7|TRBV18
ASSPSSGGRVYEQY
>TRBJ2-7|TRBV6-4
ASSVAGGAEQY
>TRBJ2-1|TRBV7-9
ASSPRLAGFHEQF
>TRBJ1-1|TRBV6-1
ASRTGRLDTEAF
>TRBJ2-7|TRBV29-1
SARSSYEQY